The 21 T cell receptor beta chains in this list originate from one sample, sequenced in a study of cytomegalovirus exposure and HLA in healthy donors. The PCR ran on 60 Vbeta and 13 Jbeta primers. The protocol was immunoSEQ multiplex PCR, while the TCRdb copy is restricted to in-frame clones and leaves out a portion. The data contain some 160,000 clones, 79% of them seen just once; the ten biggest clones take up around 0.69%. The sequenced material came from PBMCs. These receptors were collected from a middle-aged woman in good health and CMV-seronegative.

The chain links TRBV5-1 to TRBJ2-7; 13 nucleotides align to TRBD2. V shed 4 bases, J shed 0 bases, and the junction held 16 bases outside the gene matches. CDR1 SGHRS and CDR2 YFSETQ come from the germline V gene. The CDR3 is 20 amino acids. Here the CDR3 reads CASSLLTGTSGVGGSYEQYF. The CDR3, as DNA: TGCGCCAGCAGCCTACTTACCGGGACTAGCGGGGTCGGGGGCTCCTACGAGCAGTACTTC.

Of note for this clone: At one end the junction does not follow the germline gene, possibly because of a read error. The CDR3 nucleotides read TGTGCTAGCAGCTTCGGACAGCCGGACACCGGGGAGCTGTTTTTT. It is translated as CASSFGQPDTGELFF. The chain has TRBV7-7 and TRBJ2-2; the D gene is possibly TRBD1 (6 bases). The CDR3 loop spans 15 amino acids. From germline, CDR1 is SSHAT and CDR2 FNYEAQ (reference sequence).

V and J are TRBV28 and TRBJ2-7; the match to TRBD1 covers 8 bases. The germline CDR1 and CDR2 sequences are MDHEN and SYDVKM. There are 13 residues in the CDR3. V dropped 8 bases and J dropped 0; count of bases not matched to a gene: 3. CDR3 coding DNA: TGTGCCAGCGCCGGGACAGGCTCCTACGAGCAGTACTTC. Translation: CASAGTGSYEQYF.

The chain employs TRBV7-2 and TRBJ2-3, with D possibly being TRBD2 (6 bases). The CDR3 has 15 amino acids. V was cut by 2 bases and J by 3 bases, with 12 bases left in between. Germline values: CDR1 SGHTA, CDR2 FQGNSA. The CDR3 region is CASSLLAGPTDTQYF. The CDR3 region has the DNA TGTGCCAGCAGCTTACTGGCGGGACCGACAGATACGCAGTATTTT.

This clone appeared a few times. The chain links TRBV5-1 to TRBJ1-6; a weak D match, TRBD1 (5 bases). The CDR3 loop spans 15 amino acids. The V end was cut by 4 bases, the J end by 6 bases, with 14 bases between. Germline V gives CDR1 SGHRS, CDR2 YFSETQ. In nucleotides, the CDR3 is TGCGCCAGCAGCCCTTCAAGGGGCGGTAATTCACCCCTCCACTTT. Translation gives CASSPSRGGNSPLHF.

The genes are TRBV7-6 and TRBJ1-5, with TRBD1 as a possible D gene (6 bases). Germline V gene sequence: CDR1 SGHVS, CDR2 FNYEAQ. With 1 base removed from V and 7 bases from J, the gap between germline ends came to 11 bases. The CDR3 runs 14 residues. The CDR3 is CASSLGRGQQPQHF. CDR3 in DNA: TGTGCCAGCAGCTTAGGGCGGGGGCAACAGCCCCAGCATTTT. Complete variable domain (other parts from reference TRBV7-6 and TRBJ1-5): GAGVSQSPRYKVTKRGQDVALRCDPISGHVSLYWYRQALGQGPEFLTYFNYEAQQDKSGLPNDRFSAERPEGSISTLTIQRTEQRDSAMYRCASSLGRGQQPQHFGDGTRLSIL.

In this sample, this clone turned up once. The chain uses TRBV6-4 and TRBJ1-6, with TRBD1 matching over 9 bases. Trimming removed 6 bases from V and 7 bases from J; junction bases left unmatched: 10. Germline V gene data show CDR1 as MRHNA and CDR2 as SNTAGT. The CDR3 spans 16 residues. CDR3 DNA: TGTGCCAGCAGCGATTTGGGACAGGGCTACAATTCACCCCTCCACTTT. It encodes CASSDLGQGYNSPLHF.

The V call is TRBV29-1, the J call TRBJ2-2; D possibly corresponds to TRBD1 (5 bases). V gave up 7 bases and J gave up 5 bases, with 20 bases separating them. CDR3 length: 15 amino acids. Germline V lookup: CDR1 SQVTM, CDR2 ANQGSEA. The CDR3 DNA reads TGCAGCGGGAAACGTCGGCAGGGTAAGACCGGGGAGCTGTTTTTT. It codes for CSGKRRQGKTGELFF.

This chain joins TRBV5-1 and TRBJ2-7; 8 bases are a match to TRBD2. V lost 4 bases and J lost 2; bases outside the gene matches: 5. Germline-derived CDR1 and CDR2 are SGHRS and YFSETQ. The CDR3 runs to 14 residues. The CDR3 is CASSTSSGTYEQYF. The CDR3 DNA sequence: TGCGCCAGCAGCACCAGTAGCGGGACCTACGAGCAGTACTTC.

The chain recombines TRBV28 with TRBJ2-1; D might be TRBD1 (6 bases). Between the trimmed V and J ends, which lost 5 bases and 5 bases, there was a span of 16 bases. This CDR3 has 15 residues. The germline CDR1 and CDR2 sequences are MDHEN and SYDVKM. This CDR3 is CASSKTGWEDNEQFF. The CDR3 DNA follows: TGTGCCAGCAGTAAGACAGGCTGGGAAGACAATGAGCAGTTCTTC.

In nucleotides, the CDR3 is TGTGCCACCAGCAGAGTCGGCGGGGCCCAATACAATGAGCAGTTCTTC. Translating it yields CATSRVGGAQYNEQFF. V usage is TRBV15 and J usage is TRBJ2-1; possible D gene TRBD2, 6 bases. V lost 1 base to trimming and J lost 4 bases, with 14 bases between them. This CDR3 has 16 residues. Germline values: CDR1 LNHNV, CDR2 YYDKDF (reference sequence). Drawing the rest from reference TRBV15 and TRBJ2-1, the complete variable domain is DAMVIQNPRYQVTQFGKPVTLSCSQTLNHNVMYWYQQKSSQAPKLLFHYYDKDFNNEADTPDNFQSRRPNTSFCFLDIRSPGLGDTAMYLCATSRVGGAQYNEQFFGPGTRLTVL.

The chain uses TRBV28 and TRBJ1-2; tentatively, D is TRBD1 (6 bases). Germline V gene lookup returns CDR1 MDHEN and CDR2 SYDVKM. There are 13 residues in the CDR3. With 3 bases removed from V and 7 bases from J, the gap between germline ends came to 12 bases. The CDR3 DNA reads as TGTGCCAGCAGTTTCAGGGGATCGGTTGGCTACACCTTC. This translates into CASSFRGSVGYTF.

The V gene is TRBV6-1, the J gene TRBJ2-2; D gene uncertain. Germline CDR1 MNHNS, CDR2 SASEGT. The CDR3 is 11 residues long. The V end lost 11 bases, the J end lost 4 bases, and 8 bases lay between the germline ends. The CDR3 region is CAARVTGELFF. The CDR3 nucleotides are TGTGCCGCCCGAGTCACCGGGGAGCTGTTTTTT.

The chain uses TRBV19 and TRBJ1-1; no clear D. This CDR3 region has 14 residues. Germline CDR1 is LNHDA and CDR2 is SQIVND (reference sequence). Trimming left V 2 bases short and J 0 bases short, with 7 bases between. The CDR3 sequence is CASSITFMNTEAFF. CDR3 bases: TGTGCCAGTAGTATAACATTTATGAACACTGAAGCTTTCTTT.

This clone was observed a single time. The chain uses TRBV5-5 and TRBJ1-2; D call uncertain. Trimming removed 0 bases at V and 5 bases at J, with 14 bases between. CDR1 is SGHKS, CDR2 YYEKEE, per germline (reference sequence). This CDR3 spans 15 amino acids. CDR3 sequence (DNA): TGTGCCAGCAGCTTGGGGGAGAGTTCGGATTATGGCTACACCTTC. This sequence encodes CASSLGESSDYGYTF.

V gene TRBV7-8 combines with J gene TRBJ1-5; possible D gene TRBD1, 5 bases. V lost 1 base and J 0 bases, leaving 16 bases between the germline ends. The CDR3 extends over 18 amino acids. Germline CDR1 is SGHVS and CDR2 is FQNEAQ. The CDR3 DNA follows: TGTGCCAGCAGCTTAGTGTCAGGGCTCGCATATAGCAATCAGCCCCAGCATTTT. Protein sequence: CASSLVSGLAYSNQPQHF.

V gene TRBV18 combines with J gene TRBJ2-1; D is unclear. Germline V gives CDR1 KGHSH, CDR2 LQKENI. V shed 3 bases and J shed 7 bases, with 10 bases lying between them. CDR3 size: 13 residues. The CDR3, as DNA: TGTGCCAGCTCACCCTCTAGTCGGAATGAGCAGTTCTTC. Protein product: CASSPSSRNEQFF. Full variable domain (outside the CDR3, taken from reference TRBV18 and TRBJ2-1): NAGVMQNPRHLVRRRGQEARLRCSPMKGHSHVYWYRQLPEEGLKFMVYLQKENIIDESGMPKERFSAEFPKEGPSILRIQQVVRGDSAAYFCASSPSSRNEQFFGPGTRLTVL.

The chain couples TRBV10-3 to TRBJ2-3; 14 nucleotides line up with TRBD2. This CDR3 is 17 amino acids long. The germline gives CDR1 ENHRY, CDR2 SYGVKD. V lost 4 bases to trimming and J lost 4 bases; unmatched junction nucleotides: 7. For the CDR3, the DNA is TGTGCCATCAGTGGGTCTCCGGGACTAGCGGGAGCAGATACGCAGTATTTT. Its protein product is CAISGSPGLAGADTQYF.

This sequence joins TRBV5-4 and TRBJ2-6; no clear D. Trimming removed 6 bases from V and 0 bases from J, with 10 bases in between. CDR1 is SGHNT and CDR2 is YYREEE in the germline V gene (reference sequence). This CDR3 is 15 amino acids long. The CDR3: CASTNTRSGANVLTF. The CDR3 DNA sequence: TGTGCCAGCACCAACACACGCTCTGGGGCCAACGTCCTGACTTTC.

The chain employs TRBV5-4 and TRBJ2-1; D is possibly TRBD2 (6 bases). Germline V gene lookup returns CDR1 SGHNT and CDR2 YYREEE (reference sequence). V was pared by 4 bases and J by 4 bases, with 9 bases between. This CDR3 spans 13 amino acids. In nucleotides, the CDR3 is TGTGCCAGCAGCCCGGACTATTACAATGAGCAGTTCTTC. It translates to CASSPDYYNEQFF.

With regard to this clone: Other nucleotide sequences from this sample produce the same CDR3. The rearrangement joins TRBV5-1 to TRBJ2-7; 7 nucleotides match TRBD1. Germline V CDR1 and CDR2: SGHRS, YFSETQ. CDR3 length: 12 residues. Germline trimming cut 3 bases from V and 3 bases from J; bases unmatched to any gene: 0. The CDR3 protein is CASSWDSYEQYF. In DNA, the CDR3 is TGCGCCAGCAGCTGGGACAGCTACGAGCAGTACTTC.